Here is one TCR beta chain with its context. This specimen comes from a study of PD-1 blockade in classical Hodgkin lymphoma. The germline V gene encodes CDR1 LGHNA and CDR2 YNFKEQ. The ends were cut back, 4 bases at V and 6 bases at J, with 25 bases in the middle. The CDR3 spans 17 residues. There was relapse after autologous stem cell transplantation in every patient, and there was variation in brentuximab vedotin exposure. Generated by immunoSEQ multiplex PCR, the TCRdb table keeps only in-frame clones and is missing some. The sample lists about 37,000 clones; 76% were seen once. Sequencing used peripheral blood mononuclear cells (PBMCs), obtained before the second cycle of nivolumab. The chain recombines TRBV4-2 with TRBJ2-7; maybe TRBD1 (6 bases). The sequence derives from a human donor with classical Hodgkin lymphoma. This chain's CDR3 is CASSLISSQGRTGEQYF. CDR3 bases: TGTGCCAGCAGCCTCATAAGTTCACAGGGACGTACAGGCGAGCAGTACTTC.